The 12 T cell receptor beta chains below were found in one sample sequenced in a study of T cell repertoires in cytomegalovirus infection. One entry per CDR3 protein, called by TCRdb with MiXCR from the reads. The data hold over 300,000 distinct CDR3 sequences, with roughly a sixth observed a single time. The sequencing sample was made of PBMCs. These TCRs come from a human donor in good health (CMV status not recorded). Some clones in this sample may be carry-over from other donors' samples.

The rearrangement links TRBV12-3 or TRBV12-4 to TRBJ2-2; no firm D call. The V end lost 6 bases, the J end lost 6 bases, and 14 bases lay between the germline ends. The CDR3 has 14 amino acids. The CDR3 region has the DNA TGTGCCAGCAGCCGACCCCTGTGGTCCGGGGAGCTGTTTTTT. It is translated as CASSRPLWSGELFF.

The table lists this clonotype with a few counts. The chain combines TRBV20-1 with TRBJ1-5; the D is unclear. This CDR3 has 20 residues. Germline-derived CDR1 and CDR2 are DFQATT and SNEGSKA (reference sequence). V lost 1 base, J lost 0 bases, and 25 bases lay in between. CDR3 nucleotide sequence: TGCAGTGCTAGAGCTTTACTCCCTGGAGGGAGGGTTTATAGCAATCAGCCCCAGCATTTT. Protein sequence: CSARALLPGGRVYSNQPQHF.

In this sample, this clonotype turned up many times. The chain employs TRBV25-1 and TRBJ2-7; TRBD1 agrees at 9 bases. The V and J ends lost 7 bases and 5 bases, in that order; junction bases with no gene match: 12. CDR1 and CDR2 from the germline V gene are MGHDK and SYGVNS. The CDR3 contains 15 residues. CDR3 sequence: CASTIGQGSIHEQYF. In DNA form, the CDR3 reads TGTGCCAGCACCATCGGACAGGGGAGTATTCACGAGCAGTACTTC.

The table lists this clonotype with many counts. The chain joins TRBV7-8 to TRBJ2-1; D remains ambiguous. The CDR3 extends over 17 amino acids. Germline V lookup: CDR1 SGHVS, CDR2 FQNEAQ. The V end lost 5 bases, the J end lost 2 bases, and 19 bases lay between the germline ends. The CDR3 bases are TGTGCCAGCAGCCTCAGCCTTGGCAGGCCTACCTACAATGAGCAGTTCTTC. Protein product: CASSLSLGRPTYNEQFF.

This clonotype was detected ten times or more. The V call is TRBV11-2, the J call TRBJ1-1; 9 bases align to TRBD1. The CDR3 length is 15 residues. Losses at the gene ends were 5 bases for V and 1 base for J; bases not matched to a gene: 5. CDR1 is SGHAT, CDR2 FQNNGV, per germline. The CDR3 protein is CASSPDRGRNTEAFF. The CDR3 nucleotides are TGTGCCAGCAGCCCCGACAGGGGGAGGAACACTGAAGCTTTCTTT.

There are many counts of this clonotype. The rearrangement links TRBV6-1 to TRBJ2-7, with D possibly matching TRBD2 (6 bases). Germline assignment: CDR1 MNHNS and CDR2 SASEGT. This CDR3 is built from 15 residues. Trimming removed 6 bases from V and 0 bases from J, with 15 bases in between. The CDR3 is CASSPGRGVSYEQYF. DNA of the CDR3: TGTGCCAGCAGCCCGGGGCGCGGGGTCTCCTACGAGCAGTACTTC.

J is TRBJ2-1 and V is TRBV12-3 or TRBV12-4; D may be TRBD1 (5 bases). V was shortened by 1 base and J by 4 bases, with 14 bases between the two germline ends. The CDR3 contains 16 residues. CDR3 loop: CASSLESGAAYNEQFF. Here the CDR3 DNA reads TGTGCCAGCAGTTTAGAGTCTGGGGCGGCTTACAATGAGCAGTTCTTC.

The chain recombines TRBV6-1 with TRBJ2-7; 11 nucleotides match TRBD1. The V gene end was trimmed by 2 bases and the J gene end by 2 bases; junction bases not matched to a gene: 5. Germline V gives CDR1 MNHNS, CDR2 SASEGT. The CDR3 covers 16 residues. The CDR3 coding sequence is TGTGCCAGCAGTGAACCAGGGACAGGGGGGGCCTACGAGCAGTACTTC. Encoded protein: CASSEPGTGGAYEQYF.

This clonotype was detected a few times. The J gene is TRBJ2-2, the V gene TRBV27; D may correspond to TRBD1 or TRBD2 (5 bases each). This CDR3 has 15 residues. The germline V gene has CDR1 MNHEY and CDR2 SMNVEV (reference sequence). Deletions cut 5 bases from V and 7 bases from J, with 17 bases between. This CDR3 reads CASSPFEGIRGELFF. The CDR3 region has the DNA TGTGCCAGCAGTCCATTCGAGGGGATACGCGGGGAGCTGTTTTTT.

This clonotype has a single count. V and J are TRBV19 and TRBJ1-1, with D maybe TRBD1 (6 bases). The CDR3 runs 14 residues. Looked up from germline, CDR1 is LNHDA and CDR2 is SQIVND (reference sequence). The V end was cut by 7 bases, the J end by 1 base, with 13 bases between. The CDR3 DNA reads as TGTGCCAGTACCTTCGACAGGAGGAACACTGAAGCTTTCTTT. Residues: CASTFDRRNTEAFF.

This chain connects TRBV2 to TRBJ2-1, with D perhaps assigned TRBD1 or TRBD2 (5 bases each). V was pared by 2 bases and J by 9 bases, with 11 bases between. Germline loops: CDR1 SNHLY, CDR2 FYNNEI. The length of the CDR3 is 13 residues. The CDR3 sequence: CASSELGETEQFF. DNA of the CDR3: TGTGCCAGCAGTGAATTGGGGGAGACTGAGCAGTTCTTC.

This clonotype was seen at least ten times. The V gene is TRBV7-2, the J gene TRBJ1-3; D is ambiguous. The CDR3 covers 13 residues. The ends were cut back, 4 bases at V and 8 bases at J, with 12 bases in the middle. Germline V gene lookup returns CDR1 SGHTA and CDR2 FQGNSA. The CDR3 region is CASSSFGKDTIYF. DNA for the CDR3: TGTGCCAGCAGCTCCTTCGGGAAGGACACCATATATTTT.